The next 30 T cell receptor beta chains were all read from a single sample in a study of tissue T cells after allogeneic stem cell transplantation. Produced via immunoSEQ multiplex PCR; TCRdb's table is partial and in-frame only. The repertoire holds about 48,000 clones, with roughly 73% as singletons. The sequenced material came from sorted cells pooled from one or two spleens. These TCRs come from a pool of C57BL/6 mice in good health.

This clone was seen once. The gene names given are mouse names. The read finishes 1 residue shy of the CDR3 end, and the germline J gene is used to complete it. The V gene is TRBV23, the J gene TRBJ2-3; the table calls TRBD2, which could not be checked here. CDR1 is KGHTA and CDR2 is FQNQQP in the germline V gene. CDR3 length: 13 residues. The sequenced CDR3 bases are TGCTCCAGCAGTCCTGTTAGTGCAGAAACGCTGTAT. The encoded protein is CSSSPVSAETLY. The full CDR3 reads CSSSPVSAETLYF.

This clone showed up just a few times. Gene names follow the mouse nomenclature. The CDR3 sequence is CASSQAPGRGNERLFF. The covered CDR3 bases are TGTGCCAGCAGCCAAGCCCCAGGAAGGGGGAACGAAAGATTATTT. V and J are TRBV2 and TRBJ1-4; weak D call: TRBD1 (6 bases). Coverage ceases 1 residue before the CDR3 finishes, and the germline J gene fills in the end. The V gene lost 1 base and the J gene lost 5 bases, with 14 bases spanning the gap. This CDR3 region has 16 residues. Germline V gene data show CDR1 as LGHNA and CDR2 as YSYQKL. Full variable domain (rest looked up from reference TRBV2 and TRBJ1-4): DPKIIQKPKYLVAVTGSEKILICEQYLGHNAMYWYRQSAKKPLEFMFSYSYQKLMDNQTASSRFQPQSSKKNHLDLQITALKPDDSATYFCASSQAPGRGNERLFFGHGTKLSVL.

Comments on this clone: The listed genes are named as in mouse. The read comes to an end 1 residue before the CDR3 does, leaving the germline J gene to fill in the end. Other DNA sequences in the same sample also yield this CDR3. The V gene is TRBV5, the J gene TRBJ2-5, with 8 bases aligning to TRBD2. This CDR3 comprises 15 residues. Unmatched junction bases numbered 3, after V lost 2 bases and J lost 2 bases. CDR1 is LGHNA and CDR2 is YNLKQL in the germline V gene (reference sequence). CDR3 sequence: CASSQLGGLQDTQYF. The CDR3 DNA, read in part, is TGTGCCAGCAGCCAACTGGGGGGCCTCCAAGACACCCAGTAC.

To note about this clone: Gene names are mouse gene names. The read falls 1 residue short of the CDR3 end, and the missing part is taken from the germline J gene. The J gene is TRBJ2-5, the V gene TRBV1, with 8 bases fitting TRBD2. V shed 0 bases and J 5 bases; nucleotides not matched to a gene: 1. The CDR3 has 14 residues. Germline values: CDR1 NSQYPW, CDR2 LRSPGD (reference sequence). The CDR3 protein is CTCSAEGGPDTQYF. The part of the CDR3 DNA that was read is TGCACCTGCAGTGCAGAGGGGGGGCCAGACACCCAGTAC.

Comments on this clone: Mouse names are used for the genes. Partial CDR3 DNA: TGTGCCAGCAGTGATAGGGGGGTGGCAGAAACGCTGTAT. Translating it yields CASSDRGVAETLY. The complete CDR3 sequence is CASSDRGVAETLYF. This rearrangement joins TRBV13-1 to TRBJ2-3, with D perhaps TRBD1 or TRBD2 (6 bases each). The DNA ends 1 residue before the CDR3 does, and the rest of the CDR3 is filled in from the germline J gene. The germline gives CDR1 NSHNY, CDR2 SYGAGN. The CDR3 has 14 amino acids. The V end was cut by 1 base, the J end by 3 bases, with 9 bases between.

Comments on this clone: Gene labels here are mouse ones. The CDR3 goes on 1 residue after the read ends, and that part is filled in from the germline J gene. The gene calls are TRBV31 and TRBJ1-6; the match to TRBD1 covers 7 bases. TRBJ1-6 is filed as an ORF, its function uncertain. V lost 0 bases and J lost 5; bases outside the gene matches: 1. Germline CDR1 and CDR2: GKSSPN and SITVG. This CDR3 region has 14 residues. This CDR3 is CAWSLGTDNSPLYF. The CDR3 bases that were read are TGTGCCTGGAGTCTAGGGACAGATAATTCGCCCCTCTAC.

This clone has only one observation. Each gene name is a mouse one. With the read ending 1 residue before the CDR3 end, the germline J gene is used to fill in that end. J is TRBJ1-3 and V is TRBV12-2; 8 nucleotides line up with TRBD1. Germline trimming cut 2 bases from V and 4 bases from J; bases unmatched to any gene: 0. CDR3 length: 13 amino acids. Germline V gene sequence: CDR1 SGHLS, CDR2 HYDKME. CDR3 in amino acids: CASSRDRGNTLYF. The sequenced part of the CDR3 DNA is TGTGCCAGCTCTCGGGACAGGGGAAATACGCTCTAT. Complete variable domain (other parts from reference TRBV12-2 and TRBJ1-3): NSGVVQSPRYIIKGKGERSILKCIPISGHLSVAWYQQTQGQELKFFIQHYDKMERDKGNLPSRFSVQQFDDYHSEMNMSALELEDSAVYFCASSRDRGNTLYFGEGSRLIVV.

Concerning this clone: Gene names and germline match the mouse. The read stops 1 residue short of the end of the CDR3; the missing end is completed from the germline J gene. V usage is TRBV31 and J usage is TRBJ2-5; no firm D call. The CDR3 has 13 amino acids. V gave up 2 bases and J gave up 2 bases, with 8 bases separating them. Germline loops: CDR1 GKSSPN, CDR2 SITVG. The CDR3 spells CAWSETSQDTQYF. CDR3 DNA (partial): TGTGCCTGGAGTGAGACTTCCCAAGACACCCAGTAC.

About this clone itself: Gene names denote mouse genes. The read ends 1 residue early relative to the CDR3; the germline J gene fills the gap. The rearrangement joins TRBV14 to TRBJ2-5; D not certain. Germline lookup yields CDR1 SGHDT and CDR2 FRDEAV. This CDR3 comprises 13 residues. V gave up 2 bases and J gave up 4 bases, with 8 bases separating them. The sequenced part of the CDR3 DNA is TGTGCCAGCAGTTTGTACAGAAAAGACACCCAGTAC. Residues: CASSLYRKDTQY. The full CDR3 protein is CASSLYRKDTQYF.

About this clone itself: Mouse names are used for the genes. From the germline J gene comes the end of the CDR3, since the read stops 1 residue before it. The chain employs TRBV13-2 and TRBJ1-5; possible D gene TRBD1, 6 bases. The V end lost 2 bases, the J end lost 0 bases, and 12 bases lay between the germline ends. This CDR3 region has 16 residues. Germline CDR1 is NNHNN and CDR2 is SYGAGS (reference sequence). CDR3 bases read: TGTGCCAGCGGTGAATCCGGGACAAATAACAACCAGGCTCCGCTT. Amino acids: CASGESGTNNNQAPL. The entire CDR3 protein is CASGESGTNNNQAPLF.

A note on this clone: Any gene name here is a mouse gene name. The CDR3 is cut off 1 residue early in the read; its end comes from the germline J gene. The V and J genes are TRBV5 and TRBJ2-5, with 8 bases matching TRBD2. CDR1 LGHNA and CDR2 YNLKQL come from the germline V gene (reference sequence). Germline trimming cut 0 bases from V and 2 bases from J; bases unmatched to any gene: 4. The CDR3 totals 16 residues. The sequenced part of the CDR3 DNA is TGTGCCAGCAGCCAAGAGGGGGGGCGCTTCCAAGACACCCAGTAC. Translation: CASSQEGGRFQDTQY. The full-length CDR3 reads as CASSQEGGRFQDTQYF.

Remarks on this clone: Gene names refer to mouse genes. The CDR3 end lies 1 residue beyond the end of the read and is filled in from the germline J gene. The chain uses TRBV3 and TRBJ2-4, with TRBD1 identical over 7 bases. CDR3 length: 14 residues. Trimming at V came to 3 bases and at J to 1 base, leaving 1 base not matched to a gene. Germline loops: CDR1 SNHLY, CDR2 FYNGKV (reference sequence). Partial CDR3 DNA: TGTGCCAGCAGCTTCGGGACAGGTCAAAACACCTTGTAC. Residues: CASSFGTGQNTLY. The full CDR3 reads CASSFGTGQNTLYF.

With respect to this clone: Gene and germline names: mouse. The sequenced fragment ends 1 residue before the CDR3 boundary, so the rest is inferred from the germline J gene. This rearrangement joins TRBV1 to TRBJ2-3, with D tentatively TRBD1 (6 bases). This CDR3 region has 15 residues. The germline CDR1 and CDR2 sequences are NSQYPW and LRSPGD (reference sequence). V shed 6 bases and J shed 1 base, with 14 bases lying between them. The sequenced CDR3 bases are TGCACCTGCAGGCACAGGGAGAGAGGTGCAGAAACGCTGTAT. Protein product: CTCRHRERGAETLY. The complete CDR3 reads CTCRHRERGAETLYF.

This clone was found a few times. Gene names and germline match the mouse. CDR3 loop: CASSQDTFNERLFF. The CDR3 DNA, read in part, is TGTGCCAGCAGCCAAGACACATTCAACGAAAGATTATTT. The chain uses TRBV2 and TRBJ1-4; D unresolved. The read ends 1 residue early relative to the CDR3; the germline J gene fills the gap. Per germline, CDR1 LGHNA and CDR2 YSYQKL. The CDR3 has 14 amino acids. V lost 0 bases and J 4 bases, leaving 6 bases between the germline ends.

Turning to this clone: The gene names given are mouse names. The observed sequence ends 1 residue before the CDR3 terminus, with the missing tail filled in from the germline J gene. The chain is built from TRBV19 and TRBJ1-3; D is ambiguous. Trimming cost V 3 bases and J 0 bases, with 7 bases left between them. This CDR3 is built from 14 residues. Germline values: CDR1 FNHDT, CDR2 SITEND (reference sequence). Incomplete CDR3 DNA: TGTGCCAGCAGTAAACCGAATTCTGGAAATACGCTCTAT. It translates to CASSKPNSGNTLY. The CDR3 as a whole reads CASSKPNSGNTLYF.

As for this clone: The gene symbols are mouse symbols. CDR3 loop: CASSLDFSRDTQYF. The sequenced part of the CDR3 DNA is TGTGCAAGCAGCTTAGATTTCAGTCGGGACACCCAGTAC. V usage is TRBV16 and J usage is TRBJ2-5; D is unclear. The read terminates 1 residue ahead of where the CDR3 ends, so the germline J gene completes it. V lost 0 bases and J lost 6, with 10 bases in between. Germline CDR1 is SGHSA and CDR2 is FRNQAP. This CDR3 comprises 14 residues.

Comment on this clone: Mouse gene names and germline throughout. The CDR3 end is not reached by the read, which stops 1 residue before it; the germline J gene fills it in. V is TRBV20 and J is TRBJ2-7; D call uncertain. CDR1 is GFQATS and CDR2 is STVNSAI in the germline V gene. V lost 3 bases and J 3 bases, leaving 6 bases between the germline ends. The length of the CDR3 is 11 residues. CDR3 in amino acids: CGASPGYEQYF. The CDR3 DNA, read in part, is TGTGGTGCTAGCCCTGGCTATGAACAGTAC.

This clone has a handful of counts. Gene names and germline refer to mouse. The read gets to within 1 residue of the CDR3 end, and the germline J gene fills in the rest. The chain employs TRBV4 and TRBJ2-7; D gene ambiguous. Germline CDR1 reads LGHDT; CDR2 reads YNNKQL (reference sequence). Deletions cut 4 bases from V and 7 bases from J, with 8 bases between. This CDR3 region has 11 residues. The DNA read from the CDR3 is TGTGCCAGCAGCTCCCCGGGGGAACAGTAC. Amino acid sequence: CASSSPGEQY. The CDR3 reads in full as CASSSPGEQYF.

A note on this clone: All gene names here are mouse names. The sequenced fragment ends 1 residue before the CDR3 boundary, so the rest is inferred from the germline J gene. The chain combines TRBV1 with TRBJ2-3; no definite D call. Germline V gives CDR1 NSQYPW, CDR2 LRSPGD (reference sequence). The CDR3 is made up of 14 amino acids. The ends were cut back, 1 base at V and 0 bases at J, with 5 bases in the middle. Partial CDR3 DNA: TGCACCTGCAGTGCAGGGGCTAGTGCAGAAACGCTGTAT. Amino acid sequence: CTCSAGASAETLY. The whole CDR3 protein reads CTCSAGASAETLYF. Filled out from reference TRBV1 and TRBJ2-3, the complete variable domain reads VTLLEQNPRWRLVPRGQAVNLRCILKNSQYPWMSWYQQDLQKQLQWLFTLRSPGDKEVKSLPGADYLATRVTDTELRLQVANMSQGRTLYCTCSAGASAETLYFGSGTRLTVL.

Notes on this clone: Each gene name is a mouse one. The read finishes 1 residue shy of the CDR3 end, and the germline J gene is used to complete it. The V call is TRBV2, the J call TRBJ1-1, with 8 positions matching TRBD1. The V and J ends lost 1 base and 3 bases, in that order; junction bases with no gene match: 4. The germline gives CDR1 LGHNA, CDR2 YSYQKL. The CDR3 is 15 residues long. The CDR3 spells CASSQAGGADTEVFF. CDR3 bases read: TGTGCCAGCAGCCAAGCAGGGGGCGCGGACACAGAAGTCTTC.

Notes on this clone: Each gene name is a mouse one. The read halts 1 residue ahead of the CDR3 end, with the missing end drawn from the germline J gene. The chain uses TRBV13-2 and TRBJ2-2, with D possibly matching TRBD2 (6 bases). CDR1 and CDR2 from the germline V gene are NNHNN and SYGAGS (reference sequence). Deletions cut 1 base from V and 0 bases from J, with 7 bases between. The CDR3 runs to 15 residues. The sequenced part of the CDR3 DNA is TGTGCCAGCGGTGATTCTGGGGCAAACACCGGGCAGCTCTAC. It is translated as CASGDSGANTGQLY. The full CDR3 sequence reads CASGDSGANTGQLYF.

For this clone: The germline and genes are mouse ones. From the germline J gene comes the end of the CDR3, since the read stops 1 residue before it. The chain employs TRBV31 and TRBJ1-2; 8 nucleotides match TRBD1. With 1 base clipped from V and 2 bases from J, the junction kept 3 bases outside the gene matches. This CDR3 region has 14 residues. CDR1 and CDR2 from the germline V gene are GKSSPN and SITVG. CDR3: CAWSRAGGNSDYTF. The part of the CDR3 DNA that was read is TGTGCCTGGAGTCGGGCAGGGGGCAACTCCGACTACACC. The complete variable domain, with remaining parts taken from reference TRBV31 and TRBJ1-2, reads AQTIHQWPVAEIKAVGSPLSLGCTIKGKSSPNLYWYWQATGGTLQQLFYSITVGQVESVVQLNLSASRPKDDQFILSTEKLLLSHSGFYLCAWSRAGGNSDYTFGSGTRLLVI.

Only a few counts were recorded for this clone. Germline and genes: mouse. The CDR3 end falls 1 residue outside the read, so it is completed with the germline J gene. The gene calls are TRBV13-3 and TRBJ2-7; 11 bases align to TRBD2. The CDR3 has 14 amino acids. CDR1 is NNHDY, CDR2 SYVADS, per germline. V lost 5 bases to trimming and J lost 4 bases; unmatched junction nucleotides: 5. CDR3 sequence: CASSHRDWGYEQYF. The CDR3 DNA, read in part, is TGTGCCAGCAGCCATAGGGACTGGGGGTATGAACAGTAC.

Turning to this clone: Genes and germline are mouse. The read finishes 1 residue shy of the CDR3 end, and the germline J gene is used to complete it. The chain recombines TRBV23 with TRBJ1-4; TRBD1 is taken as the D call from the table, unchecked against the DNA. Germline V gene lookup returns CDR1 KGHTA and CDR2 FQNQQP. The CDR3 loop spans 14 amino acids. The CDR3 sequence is CSSSETISNERLFF. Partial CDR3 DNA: TGCTCCAGCAGTGAGACAATTTCCAACGAAAGATTATTT.

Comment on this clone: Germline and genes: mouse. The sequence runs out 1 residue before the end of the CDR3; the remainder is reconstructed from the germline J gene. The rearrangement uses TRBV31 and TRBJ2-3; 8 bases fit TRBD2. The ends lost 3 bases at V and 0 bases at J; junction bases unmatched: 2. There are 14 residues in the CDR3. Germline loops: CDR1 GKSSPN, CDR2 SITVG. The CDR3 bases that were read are TGTGCCTGGAGACTGGGGGCTAGTGCAGAAACGCTGTAT. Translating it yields CAWRLGASAETLY. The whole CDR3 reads CAWRLGASAETLYF.

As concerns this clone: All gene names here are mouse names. The CDR3: CASFGQGNTGQLYF. The CDR3 bases that were read are TGTGCCAGCTTCGGACAGGGCAACACCGGGCAGCTCTAC. The chain joins TRBV26 to TRBJ2-2, with 8 positions matching TRBD1. The read finishes 1 residue shy of the CDR3 end, and the germline J gene is used to complete it. The V segment lost 8 bases and the J segment 2 bases; nucleotides outside the gene matches: 4. Per the germline V gene, CDR1 is KGHPV and CDR2 is FQNQEV (reference sequence). The CDR3 has 14 amino acids.

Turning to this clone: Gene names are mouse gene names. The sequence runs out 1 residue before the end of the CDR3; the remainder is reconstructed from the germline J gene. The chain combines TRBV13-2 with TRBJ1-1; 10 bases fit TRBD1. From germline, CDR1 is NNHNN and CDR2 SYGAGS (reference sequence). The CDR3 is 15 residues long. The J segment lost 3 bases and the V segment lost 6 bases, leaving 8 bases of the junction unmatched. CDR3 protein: CASVHRQGADTEVFF. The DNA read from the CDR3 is TGTGCCAGCGTCCATCGACAGGGGGCAGACACAGAAGTCTTC.

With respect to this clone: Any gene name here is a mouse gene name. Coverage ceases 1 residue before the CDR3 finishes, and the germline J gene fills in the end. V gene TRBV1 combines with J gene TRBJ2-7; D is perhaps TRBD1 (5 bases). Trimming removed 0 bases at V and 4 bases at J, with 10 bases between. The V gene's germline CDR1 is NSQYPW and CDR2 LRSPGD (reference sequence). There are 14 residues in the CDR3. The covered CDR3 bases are TGCACCTGCAGTGCAGAAAGGACAACATATGAACAGTAC. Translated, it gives CTCSAERTTYEQY. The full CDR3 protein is CTCSAERTTYEQYF.

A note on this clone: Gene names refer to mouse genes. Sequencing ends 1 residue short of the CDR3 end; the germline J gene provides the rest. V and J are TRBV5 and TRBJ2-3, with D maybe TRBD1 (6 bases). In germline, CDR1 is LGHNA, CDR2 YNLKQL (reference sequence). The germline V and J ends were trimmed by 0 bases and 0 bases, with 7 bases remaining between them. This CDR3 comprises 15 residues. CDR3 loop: CASSQEGTSAETLYF. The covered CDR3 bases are TGTGCCAGCAGCCAAGAAGGGACAAGTGCAGAAACGCTGTAT.

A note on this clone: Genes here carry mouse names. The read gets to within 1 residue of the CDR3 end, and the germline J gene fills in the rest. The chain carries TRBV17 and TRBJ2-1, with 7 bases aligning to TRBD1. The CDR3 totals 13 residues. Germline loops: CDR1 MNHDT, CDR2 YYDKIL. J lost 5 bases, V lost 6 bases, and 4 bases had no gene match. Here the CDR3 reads CASRKQGNAEQFF. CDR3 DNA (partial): TGTGCTAGCAGGAAACAGGGGAATGCTGAGCAGTTC. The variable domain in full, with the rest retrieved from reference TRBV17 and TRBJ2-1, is DTTVKQNPRYKLARVGKPVNLICSQTMNHDTMYWYQKKPNQAPKLLLFYYDKILNREADTFEKFQSSRPNNSFCSLYIGSAGLEYSAMYLCASRKQGNAEQFFGPGTRLTVL.